This T cell receptor (beta chain) came from a study of blood T cell repertoires in COVID-19. Study at large: Acute and convalescent COVID-19 specimens originated in the United States, Italy and Spain.

Generated by immunoSEQ multiplex PCR, the TCRdb table keeps only in-frame clones and is missing some. The sample consists of about 300,000 clones, roughly 85% of them appearing once. CDR3 length: 14 amino acids. V lost 0 bases to trimming and J lost 6 bases, with 11 bases between them. Germline-derived CDR1 and CDR2 are LGHDT and YNNKEL (reference sequence). Sequencing was done on a sample of PBMCs or T cells enriched from blood (not recorded which). This chain joins TRBV3-1 (or the pseudogene TRBV3-2) and TRBJ1-2, with D tentatively TRBD1 (5 bases). The clonotype was recovered from a man younger than 40 who had recovered from COVID-19. The CDR3 bases are TGTGCCAGCAGCCAAGAGCGCCAGGGCCATGGCTACACCTTC. This encodes CASSQERQGHGYTF.